The 18 T cell receptor beta chains presented below share a single source sample, sequenced in a study of T cell repertoires in cytomegalovirus infection. TCRdb itself ran the reads through MiXCR, one entry per CDR3 protein. The table shows some 240,000 distinct CDR3 sequences, with about a sixth occurring only once. Source material: CD8+ T cells from PBMCs. The receptors shown here come from a human donor in good health (CMV status not recorded). Some clones in this sample may be carry-over from other donors' samples.

This clonotype was seen more than once but under ten times. With a much larger clone just one base away, this may be a read error. V usage is TRBV7-2 and J usage is TRBJ1-2; 9 bases are a match to TRBD1. Germline lookup yields CDR1 SGHTA and CDR2 FQGNSA. This CDR3 region has 15 residues. The CDR3 nucleotides are TGTGCCAGCAGCTCCGGGACAGGGCCGTCCTATGGCTGCACCTTC. Its protein product is CASSSGTGPSYGCTF. Variable domain in full (rest from reference TRBV7-2 and TRBJ1-2): GAGVSQSPSNKVTEKGKDVELRCDPISGHTALYWYRQSLGQGLEFLIYFQGNSAPDKSGLPSDRFSAERTGGSVSTLTIQRTQQEDSAVYLCASSSGTGPSYGCTFGSGTRLTVV.

This clonotype appeared many times. The chain recombines TRBV2 with TRBJ2-7; TRBD1 matches 10 bases. CDR3 size: 18 residues. V was pared by 1 base and J by 0 bases, with 9 bases of the junction left unmatched. Germline CDR1 reads SNHLY; CDR2 reads FYNNEI. The CDR3 sequence: CASSEVDWTGGSSYEQYF. The CDR3 nucleotides read TGTGCCAGCAGTGAAGTAGATTGGACAGGGGGGAGCTCCTACGAGCAGTACTTC.

This clonotype showed up just a few times. The V and J genes are TRBV9 and TRBJ2-1, with 10 bases aligning to TRBD1. The CDR3 covers 15 residues. The J segment lost 5 bases and the V segment lost 4 bases, leaving 6 bases of the junction unmatched. CDR1 and CDR2 from the germline V gene are SGDLS and YYNGEE. The CDR3 protein is CASSTRTGGNNEQFF. DNA of the CDR3: TGTGCCAGCAGCACTCGGACAGGGGGGAACAATGAGCAGTTCTTC. The variable domain in full, with the rest retrieved from reference TRBV9 and TRBJ2-1, is DSGVTQTPKHLITATGQRVTLRCSPRSGDLSVYWYQQSLDQGLQFLIQYYNGEERAKGNILERFSAQQFPDLHSELNLSSLELGDSALYFCASSTRTGGNNEQFFGPGTRLTVL.

This clonotype was seen ten or more times. The chain is built from TRBV7-8 and TRBJ2-3, with 8 bases fitting TRBD2. With V trimmed by 4 bases and J by 3 bases, 9 bases remained unmatched. Germline V gene sequence: CDR1 SGHVS, CDR2 FQNEAQ. The CDR3 is 16 amino acids. CDR3 nucleotides: TGTGCCAGCAGCTCCAAGGGACTAGTTTTGACAGATACGCAGTATTTT. Amino acid sequence: CASSSKGLVLTDTQYF.

The V and J genes are TRBV20-1 and TRBJ2-1, with a tentative D call TRBD2 (6 bases). Trimming removed 6 bases from V and 9 bases from J, with 24 bases in between. This CDR3 spans 15 amino acids. Germline loops: CDR1 DFQATT, CDR2 SNEGSKA (reference sequence). In DNA form, the CDR3 reads TGCAGTGCCAACAGTGGTAGGGTGCGAGCGGGTGAGCAGTTCTTC. Translation: CSANSGRVRAGEQFF.

This clonotype has only a few counts. This chain links TRBV4-3 with TRBJ1-5, with 9 positions matching TRBD1. In germline, CDR1 is LGHNA, CDR2 YSLEER. The CDR3 loop spans 15 amino acids. J gave up 4 bases and V 1 base, and 2 bases lay outside the gene matches. CDR3 bases: TGCGCCAGCAGCCAAGGGACAGGGGATAATCAGCCCCAGCATTTT. It codes for CASSQGTGDNQPQHF.

This clonotype was seen a handful of times. The rearrangement joins TRBV2 to TRBJ1-2; a weak D match, TRBD1 (6 bases). Germline values: CDR1 SNHLY, CDR2 FYNNEI. Trimming removed 4 bases at V and 0 bases at J, with 12 bases between. CDR3 size: 15 residues. CDR3 coding DNA: TGTGCCAGCAGTGGGGGACAAGTAACTAACTATGGCTACACCTTC. Its protein is CASSGGQVTNYGYTF. Complete variable domain (other parts from reference TRBV2 and TRBJ1-2): EPEVTQTPSHQVTQMGQEVILRCVPISNHLYFYWYRQILGQKVEFLVSFYNNEISEKSEIFDDQFSVERPDGSNFTLKIRSTKLEDSAMYFCASSGGQVTNYGYTFGSGTRLTVV.

The chain carries TRBV4-1 and TRBJ2-5, with D maybe TRBD2 (6 bases). The CDR3 is 14 residues long. Trimming removed 0 bases at V and 3 bases at J, with 8 bases between. CDR1 and CDR2 from the germline V gene are MGHRA and YSYEKL. Here the CDR3 reads CASSQEPGEETQYF. The CDR3 coding sequence is TGCGCCAGCAGCCAAGAGCCGGGGGAAGAGACCCAGTACTTC.

The genes are TRBV20-1 and TRBJ2-3; maybe TRBD2 (6 bases). The CDR3 is made up of 14 amino acids. Trimming removed 7 bases from V and 1 base from J, with 15 bases in between. The germline V gene encodes CDR1 DFQATT and CDR2 SNEGSKA (reference sequence). CDR3 residues: CSEGASDGTDTQYF. The CDR3 DNA follows: TGCAGTGAAGGGGCTAGCGACGGCACAGATACGCAGTATTTT.

The table lists this clonotype with a few counts. The chain uses TRBV28 and TRBJ2-1; a weak D match, TRBD2 (6 bases). The V gene's germline CDR1 is MDHEN and CDR2 SYDVKM. The CDR3 is 16 amino acids. Trimming removed 3 bases at V and 8 bases at J, with 20 bases between. This CDR3 reads CASSFPSAVSRDEQFF. CDR3 DNA sequence: TGTGCCAGCAGTTTCCCTAGCGCCGTGTCGCGGGATGAGCAGTTCTTC.

The chain recombines TRBV28 with TRBJ1-6; D call uncertain. Germline assignment: CDR1 MDHEN and CDR2 SYDVKM. Trimming stripped 3 bases from V and 7 bases from J, with 10 bases between. The CDR3 is 14 residues long. CDR3 sequence reads: CASSFQDYNSPLHF. CDR3 sequence (DNA): TGTGCCAGCAGTTTTCAGGATTACAATTCACCCCTCCACTTT.

This chain links TRBV7-9 with TRBJ2-7; 11 nucleotides agree with TRBD2. The CDR3 has 16 amino acids. J lost 3 bases, V lost 6 bases, and 10 bases had no gene match. Germline V CDR1 and CDR2: SEHNR, FQNEAQ (reference sequence). In nucleotides, the CDR3 is TGTGCCAGCAGTTACCGCCCGACTAGCGGGGACTACGAGCAGTACTTC. Translation: CASSYRPTSGDYEQYF.

This clonotype was found a few times. V is TRBV5-5 and J is TRBJ2-1, with unresolved D. The germline V gene has CDR1 SGHKS and CDR2 YYEKEE (reference sequence). The length of the CDR3 is 15 residues. V lost 1 base and J lost 4, with 12 bases in between. The CDR3 nucleotides are TGTGCCAGCAGCTTGATCTGGCCCAATTACAATGAGCAGTTCTTC. Translated: CASSLIWPNYNEQFF.

This clonotype was seen only a few times. This sequence joins TRBV19 and TRBJ2-7; possibly TRBD2 for D (6 bases). Looked up from germline, CDR1 is LNHDA and CDR2 is SQIVND (reference sequence). CDR3 size: 15 residues. Trimming shortened V by 4 bases and J by 2 bases, and 15 bases separated the two germline ends. Here the CDR3 reads CASSTLQDYPYEQYF. The CDR3 nucleotides read TGTGCCAGTAGTACATTGCAGGACTATCCCTACGAGCAGTACTTC.

This clonotype was observed many times. The chain uses TRBV7-4 and TRBJ1-1; D is unresolved. Looked up from germline, CDR1 is SGHVT and CDR2 is SQSDAQ. The CDR3 has 11 residues. Trimming took 7 bases from V and 6 from J, leaving 9 bases between them. CDR3 residues: CASTYAPEAFF. In DNA form, the CDR3 reads TGTGCCAGCACCTACGCGCCTGAAGCTTTCTTT.

This clonotype was observed many times. The V gene is TRBV7-9, the J gene TRBJ2-1; D is possibly TRBD2 (5 bases). The CDR3 totals 13 residues. In germline, CDR1 is SEHNR, CDR2 FQNEAQ (reference sequence). The ends were cut back, 3 bases at V and 6 bases at J, with 9 bases in the middle. The CDR3 coding sequence is TGTGCCAGCAGCTTTGCTGAGGGCAATGAGCAGTTCTTC. Protein product: CASSFAEGNEQFF.

The sample holds a few counts of this clonotype. V and J are TRBV14 and TRBJ2-3; 9 nucleotides agree with TRBD1. Unmatched junction bases numbered 12, after V lost 7 bases and J lost 4 bases. The germline V gene has CDR1 SGHDN and CDR2 FVKESK. The CDR3 sequence is 16 residues long. CDR3 sequence: CASTHYRGPRPDTQYF. As DNA, the CDR3 is TGTGCCAGCACCCACTACAGGGGGCCCCGGCCAGATACGCAGTATTTT.

V usage is TRBV5-4 and J usage is TRBJ1-1, with D tentatively TRBD1 (5 bases). Germline V lookup: CDR1 SGHNT, CDR2 YYREEE (reference sequence). Trimming pared 3 bases from V and 3 bases from J, leaving 15 bases between. This CDR3 spans 15 amino acids. The CDR3 nucleotides read TGTGCCAGCAGCTGGGGGTGGCAGGAGGACACTGAAGCTTTCTTT. Translation gives CASSWGWQEDTEAFF.